This T cell receptor beta chain was sequenced for a study of T-cell memory formation after mild COVID-19. Study-wide results and limits: Contracting clones from day 15 to 85 had balanced CD4/CD8; later expanders favoured CD4+. Pre-infection memory carried some responding clones, suggesting that cross-reactive memory joined.

Germline CDR1 and CDR2: SNHLY and FYNNEI. Trimming cost V 8 bases and J 2 bases, with 17 bases left between them. The CDR3 consists of 15 residues. One entry per CDR3 protein, called by TCRdb with MiXCR from the 5' RACE reads. The sample has about 150,000 distinct CDR3 sequences, around a third seen once. As regards this clonotype: Its antigen is currently unknown.

This receptor was obtained from an adult woman who had mild COVID-19 (a few samples of this study predate the infection). Cell type and time point are not known. Specimen: PBMCs or a T cell subset sorted from them (not recorded which). V is TRBV2 and J is TRBJ2-3; the D call may be TRBD1 or TRBD2 (6 bases each). DNA of the CDR3: TGTGCCAGCTCAACGGGGGCCTCTAACACAGATACGCAGTATTTT. Translated, it gives CASSTGASNTDTQYF.